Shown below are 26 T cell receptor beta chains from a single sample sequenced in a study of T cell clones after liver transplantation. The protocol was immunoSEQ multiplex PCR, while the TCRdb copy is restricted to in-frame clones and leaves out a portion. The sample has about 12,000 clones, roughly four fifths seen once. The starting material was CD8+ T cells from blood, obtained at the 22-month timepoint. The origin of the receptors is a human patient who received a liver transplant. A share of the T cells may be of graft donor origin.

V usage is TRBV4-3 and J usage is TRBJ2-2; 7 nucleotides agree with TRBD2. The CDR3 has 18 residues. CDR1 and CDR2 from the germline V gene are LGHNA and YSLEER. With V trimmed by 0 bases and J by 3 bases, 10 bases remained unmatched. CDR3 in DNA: TGCGCCAGCAGCCAAGATGGGACGTGGGGGGGTGACACCGGGGAGCTGTTTTTT. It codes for CASSQDGTWGGDTGELFF.

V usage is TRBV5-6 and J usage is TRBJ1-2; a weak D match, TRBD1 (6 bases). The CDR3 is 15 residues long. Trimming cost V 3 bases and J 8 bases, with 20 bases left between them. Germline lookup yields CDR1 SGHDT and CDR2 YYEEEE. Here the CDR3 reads CASSSTGWGGEGYTF. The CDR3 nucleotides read TGTGCCAGCAGCTCCACAGGGTGGGGAGGCGAAGGCTACACCTTC.

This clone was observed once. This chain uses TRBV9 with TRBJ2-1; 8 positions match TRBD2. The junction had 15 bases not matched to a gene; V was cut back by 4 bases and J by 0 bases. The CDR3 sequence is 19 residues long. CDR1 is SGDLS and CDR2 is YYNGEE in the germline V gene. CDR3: CASSRGGLGGYSSYNEQFF. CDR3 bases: TGTGCCAGCAGCAGAGGGGGACTAGGGGGTTATAGCTCCTACAATGAGCAGTTCTTC.

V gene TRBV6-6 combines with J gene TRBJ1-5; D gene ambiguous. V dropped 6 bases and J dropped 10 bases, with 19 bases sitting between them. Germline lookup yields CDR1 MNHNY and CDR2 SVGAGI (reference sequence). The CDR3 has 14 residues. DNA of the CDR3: TGTGCCAGCAGCACCCGTCCCCTTGGAGGACCCCAGCATTTT. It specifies CASSTRPLGGPQHF.

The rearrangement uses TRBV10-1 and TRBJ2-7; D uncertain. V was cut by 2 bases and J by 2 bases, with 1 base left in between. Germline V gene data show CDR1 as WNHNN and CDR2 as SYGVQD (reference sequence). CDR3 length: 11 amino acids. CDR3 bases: TGCGCCAGCAGTGAGACCTACGAGCAGTACTTC. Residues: CASSETYEQYF.

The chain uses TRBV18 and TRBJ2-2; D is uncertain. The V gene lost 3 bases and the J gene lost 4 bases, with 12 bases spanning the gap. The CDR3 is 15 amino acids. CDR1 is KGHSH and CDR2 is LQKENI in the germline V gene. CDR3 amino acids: CASSPEDDGTGELFF. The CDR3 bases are TGTGCCAGCTCACCCGAGGACGATGGCACCGGGGAGCTGTTTTTT.

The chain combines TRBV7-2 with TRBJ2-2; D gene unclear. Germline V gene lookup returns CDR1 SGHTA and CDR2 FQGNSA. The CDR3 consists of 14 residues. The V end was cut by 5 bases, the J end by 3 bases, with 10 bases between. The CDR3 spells CASSPATYTGELFF. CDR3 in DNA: TGTGCCAGCAGCCCAGCAACGTACACCGGGGAGCTGTTTTTT. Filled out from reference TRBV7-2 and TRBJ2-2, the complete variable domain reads GAGVSQSPSNKVTEKGKDVELRCDPISGHTALYWYRQSLGQGLEFLIYFQGNSAPDKSGLPSDRFSAERTGGSVSTLTIQRTQQEDSAVYLCASSPATYTGELFFGEGSRLTVL.

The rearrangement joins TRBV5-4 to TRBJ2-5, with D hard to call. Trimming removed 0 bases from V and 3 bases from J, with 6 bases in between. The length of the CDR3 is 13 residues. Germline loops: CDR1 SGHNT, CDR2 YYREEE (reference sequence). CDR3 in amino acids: CASSLAWEETQYF. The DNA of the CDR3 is TGTGCCAGCAGCTTGGCCTGGGAAGAGACCCAGTACTTC.

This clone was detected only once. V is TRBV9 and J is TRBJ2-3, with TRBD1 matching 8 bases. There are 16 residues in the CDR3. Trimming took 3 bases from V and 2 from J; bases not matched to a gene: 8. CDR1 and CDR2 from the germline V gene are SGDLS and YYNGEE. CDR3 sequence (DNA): TGTGCCAGCAGCGATCCCCGGGACAGGATCACAGATACGCAGTATTTT. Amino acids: CASSDPRDRITDTQYF. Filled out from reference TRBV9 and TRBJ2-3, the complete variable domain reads DSGVTQTPKHLITATGQRVTLRCSPRSGDLSVYWYQQSLDQGLQFLIQYYNGEERAKGNILERFSAQQFPDLHSELNLSSLELGDSALYFCASSDPRDRITDTQYFGPGTRLTVL.

The CDR3 region is CASSQGRTDSNQPQHF. The CDR3 DNA reads as TGCGCCAGCAGCCAAGGGAGAACAGATAGCAATCAGCCCCAGCATTTT. The rearrangement joins TRBV4-1 to TRBJ1-5, with no clear D. Germline-derived CDR1 and CDR2 are MGHRA and YSYEKL. V was trimmed by 1 base and J by 0 bases, leaving 10 bases between them. The CDR3 totals 16 residues.

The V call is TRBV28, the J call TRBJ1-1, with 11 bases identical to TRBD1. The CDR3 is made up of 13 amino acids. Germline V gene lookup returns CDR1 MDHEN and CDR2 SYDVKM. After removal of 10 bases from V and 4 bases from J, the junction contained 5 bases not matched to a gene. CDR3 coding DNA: TGTGCCACTCGGGACAGGGGGTTCACTGAAGCTTTCTTT. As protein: CATRDRGFTEAFF. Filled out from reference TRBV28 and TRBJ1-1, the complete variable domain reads DVKVTQSSRYLVKRTGEKVFLECVQDMDHENMFWYRQDPGLGLRLIYFSYDVKMKEKGDIPEGYSVSREKKERFSLILESASTNQTSMYLCATRDRGFTEAFFGQGTRLTVV.

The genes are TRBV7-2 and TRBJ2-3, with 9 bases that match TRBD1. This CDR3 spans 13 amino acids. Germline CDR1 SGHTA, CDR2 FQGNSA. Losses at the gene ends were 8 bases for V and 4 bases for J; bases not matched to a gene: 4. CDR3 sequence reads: CASDRGYADTQYF. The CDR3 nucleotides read TGTGCCAGCGACAGGGGGTACGCAGATACGCAGTATTTT.

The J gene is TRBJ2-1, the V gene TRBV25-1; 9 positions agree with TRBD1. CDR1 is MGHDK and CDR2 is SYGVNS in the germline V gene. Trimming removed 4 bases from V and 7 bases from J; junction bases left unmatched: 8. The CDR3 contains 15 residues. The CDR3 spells CASSGGDRDRNEQFF. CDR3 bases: TGTGCCAGCAGTGGGGGGGACAGGGATAGAAATGAGCAGTTCTTC. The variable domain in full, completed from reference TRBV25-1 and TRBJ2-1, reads EADIYQTPRYLVIGTGKKITLECSQTMGHDKMYWYQQDPGMELHLIHYSYGVNSTEKGDLSSESTVSRIRTEHFPLTLESARPSHTSQYLCASSGGDRDRNEQFFGPGTRLTVL.

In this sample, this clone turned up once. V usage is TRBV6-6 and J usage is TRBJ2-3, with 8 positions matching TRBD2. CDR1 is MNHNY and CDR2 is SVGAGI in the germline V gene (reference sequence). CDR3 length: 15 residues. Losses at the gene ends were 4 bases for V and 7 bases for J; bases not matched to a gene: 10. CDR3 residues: CASSFFGGGVHTQYF. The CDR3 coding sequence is TGTGCCAGCAGTTTTTTCGGGGGGGGCGTTCATACGCAGTATTTT.

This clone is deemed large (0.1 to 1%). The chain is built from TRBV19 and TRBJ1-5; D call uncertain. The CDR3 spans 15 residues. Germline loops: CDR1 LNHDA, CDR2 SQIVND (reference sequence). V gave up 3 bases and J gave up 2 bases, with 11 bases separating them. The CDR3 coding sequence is TGTGCCAGTAGTATCGGGTTTAGGGGCAATCAGCCCCAGCATTTT. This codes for CASSIGFRGNQPQHF.

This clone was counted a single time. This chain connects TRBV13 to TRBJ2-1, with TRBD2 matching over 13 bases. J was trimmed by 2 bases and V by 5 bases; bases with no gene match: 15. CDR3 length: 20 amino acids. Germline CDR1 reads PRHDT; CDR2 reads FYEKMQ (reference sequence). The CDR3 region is CASSPFGGLAGSGAYNEQFF. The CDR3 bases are TGTGCCAGCAGCCCCTTCGGGGGACTAGCGGGATCCGGGGCCTACAATGAGCAGTTCTTC.

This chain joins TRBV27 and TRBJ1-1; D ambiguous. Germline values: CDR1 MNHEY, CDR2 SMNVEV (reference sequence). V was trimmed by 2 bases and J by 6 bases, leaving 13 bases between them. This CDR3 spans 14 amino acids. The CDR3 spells CASSLRSGYAEAFF. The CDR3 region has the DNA TGTGCCAGCAGTTTACGATCTGGGTACGCTGAAGCTTTCTTT.

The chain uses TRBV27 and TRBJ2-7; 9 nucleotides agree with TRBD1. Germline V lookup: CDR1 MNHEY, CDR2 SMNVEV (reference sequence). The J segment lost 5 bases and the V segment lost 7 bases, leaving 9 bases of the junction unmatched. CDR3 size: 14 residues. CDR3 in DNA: TGTGCCAGCACCTCGGGACAGGGAATCCACGAGCAGTACTTC. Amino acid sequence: CASTSGQGIHEQYF.

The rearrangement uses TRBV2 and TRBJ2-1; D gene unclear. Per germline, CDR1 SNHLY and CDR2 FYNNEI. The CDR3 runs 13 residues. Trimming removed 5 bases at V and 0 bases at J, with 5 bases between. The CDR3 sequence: CASSRSSYNEQFF. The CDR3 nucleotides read TGTGCCAGCAGTCGGAGCTCCTACAATGAGCAGTTCTTC.

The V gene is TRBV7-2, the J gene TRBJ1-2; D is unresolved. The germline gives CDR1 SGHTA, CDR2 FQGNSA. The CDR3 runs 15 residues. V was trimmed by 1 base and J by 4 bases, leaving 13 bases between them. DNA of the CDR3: TGTGCCAGCAGCTTAGTAACAAACCCGAGCTATGGCTACACCTTC. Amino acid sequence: CASSLVTNPSYGYTF.

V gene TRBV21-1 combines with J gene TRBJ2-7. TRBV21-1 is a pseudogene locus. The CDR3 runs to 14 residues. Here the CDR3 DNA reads TGTGCCAGCAGCAAGAACCCGACGGATTACGAGCAGTACTTC. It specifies CASSKNPTDYEQYF.

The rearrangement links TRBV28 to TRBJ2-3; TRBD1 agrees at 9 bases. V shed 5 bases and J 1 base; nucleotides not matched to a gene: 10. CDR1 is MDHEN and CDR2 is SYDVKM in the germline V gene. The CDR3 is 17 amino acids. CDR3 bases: TGTGCCAGCAGTAGTAACCCACAGGGGGCGGGCACAGATACGCAGTATTTT. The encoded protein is CASSSNPQGAGTDTQYF.

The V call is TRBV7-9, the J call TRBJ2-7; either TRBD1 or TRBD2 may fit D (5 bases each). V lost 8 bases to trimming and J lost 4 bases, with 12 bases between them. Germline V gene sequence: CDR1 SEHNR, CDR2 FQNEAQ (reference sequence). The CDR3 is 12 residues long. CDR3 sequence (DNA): TGTGCCAGCGAGGGGCTCGGATACGAGCAGTACTTC. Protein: CASEGLGYEQYF.

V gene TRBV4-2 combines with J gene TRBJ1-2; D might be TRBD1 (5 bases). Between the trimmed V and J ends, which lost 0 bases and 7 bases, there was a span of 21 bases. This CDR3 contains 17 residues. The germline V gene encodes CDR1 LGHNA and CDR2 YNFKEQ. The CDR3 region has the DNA TGTGCCAGCAGCCAAGATGACGGACTGGGGAGGGACGGTGGCTACACCTTC. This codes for CASSQDDGLGRDGGYTF.

The chain's CDR3 is CATSNRGNQPQHF. CDR3 nucleotides: TGTGCCACCAGTAACAGGGGCAATCAGCCCCAGCATTTT. This chain uses TRBV15 with TRBJ1-5; D may be TRBD1 (6 bases). Per the germline V gene, CDR1 is LNHNV and CDR2 is YYDKDF (reference sequence). Trimming took 6 bases from V and 2 from J, leaving 8 bases between them. The CDR3 has 13 residues.

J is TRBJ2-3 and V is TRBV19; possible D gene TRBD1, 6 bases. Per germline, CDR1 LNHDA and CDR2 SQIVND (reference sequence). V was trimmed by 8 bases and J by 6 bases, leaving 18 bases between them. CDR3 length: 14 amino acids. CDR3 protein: CASGGRGRQDTQYF. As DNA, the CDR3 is TGTGCCAGTGGGGGCAGGGGACGGCAGGATACGCAGTATTTT. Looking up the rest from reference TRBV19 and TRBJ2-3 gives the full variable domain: DGGITQSPKYLFRKEGQNVTLSCEQNLNHDAMYWYRQDPGQGLRLIYYSQIVNDFQKGDIAEGYSVSREKKESFPLTVTSAQKNPTAFYLCASGGRGRQDTQYFGPGTRLTVL.